The rows below give T cell receptor beta chains drawn from one sample of a study of shared clonotypes between healthy human individuals. The method was immunoSEQ multiplex PCR; TCRdb's version includes in-frame clones alone and lacks a portion of them. The sample has about 490,000 clones; more than 65% are singletons. Sequencing input: PBMCs. These receptors were collected from a woman aged 40 to 55 in good health. Some clones in this sample may be carry-over from other donors' samples. Each CDR3 is given with its conserved first and last residue. A D gene is named only where the DNA matches it firmly. The size entry is marked missing in some rows and otherwise reads once, few, many or a size class.

abundance	v_gene	j_gene	d_gene	CDR3aa	CDR3nt
medium-sized	TRBV4-3	TRBJ2-2	-	CASSQDSWAGVAGELFF	TGCGCCAGCAGCCAAGATTCATGGGCAGGGGTCGCAGGGGAGCTGTTTTTT
-	TRBV18	TRBJ1-2	TRBD1	CASSGEEGASTF	TGTGCCAGCTCAGGCGAGGAGGGGGCGTCCACCTTC
-	TRBV15	TRBJ2-3	-	CATSRDRGSGGGDTQYF	TGTGCCACCAGCAGAGATAGGGGTAGCGGAGGAGGAGATACGCAGTATTTT
-	TRBV19	TRBJ2-2	TRBD1	CASSLRTGSNTGELFF	TGTGCCAGTAGTCTACGGACAGGGTCGAACACCGGGGAGCTGTTTTTT
once	TRBV10-3	TRBJ2-2	-	CATTGEGPNTGELFF	TGTGCCACAACAGGGGAGGGCCCTAACACCGGGGAGCTGTTTTTT
-	TRBV29-1	TRBJ2-5	-	CSVGGRLSGETQYF	TGCAGCGTTGGGGGACGGCTGTCGGGAGAGACCCAGTACTTC
-	TRBV9	TRBJ1-1	-	CASSPHADGSEAFF	TGTGCCAGCAGCCCTCACGCGGATGGCAGTGAAGCTTTCTTT
-	TRBV7-9	TRBJ2-5	-	CASSLGGGQTQYF	TGTGCCAGCAGCTTAGGAGGGGGACAGACCCAGTACTTC
-	TRBV30	TRBJ2-1	-	CAWRSKGGYNEQFF	TGTGCCTGGAGAAGCAAAGGGGGATACAATGAGCAGTTCTTC
-	TRBV10-3	TRBJ2-3	-	CAISGGGVISDTQYF	TGTGCCATCAGTGGTGGGGGAGTTATCTCAGATACGCAGTATTTT
-	TRBV2	TRBJ2-1	TRBD2	CASSVLAGPSYNEQFF	TGTGCCAGCAGTGTTTTAGCGGGACCATCCTACAATGAGCAGTTCTTC
-	TRBV30	TRBJ2-2	TRBD2	CAWHRDSGRYAGELFF	TGTGCCTGGCATAGAGATAGCGGGAGATACGCCGGGGAGCTGTTTTTT
-	TRBV5-1	TRBJ1-2	-	CASSLLFTEHGYTF	TGCGCCAGCAGCTTGTTGTTTACAGAACATGGCTACACCTTC
-	TRBV28	TRBJ2-7	-	CASSPGGTAFLYEQYF	TGTGCCAGCAGCCCGGGGGGGACAGCTTTTCTCTACGAGCAGTACTTC
many	TRBV6-5	TRBJ2-2	-	CASSYSVAENTGELFF	TGTGCCAGCAGTTACTCGGTAGCGGAGAACACCGGGGAGCTGTTTTTT
-	TRBV5-1	TRBJ2-7	-	CASSLRRPTEQYF	TGCGCCAGCAGCTTGCGCAGGCCGACCGAGCAGTACTTC
-	TRBV5-1	TRBJ2-2	-	CASSSIGTGELFF	TGCGCCAGCAGTTCCATCGGCACCGGGGAGCTGTTTTTT
-	TRBV11-2	TRBJ1-1	TRBD1	CASSRPPGQVEAFF	TGTGCCAGCAGCAGGCCTCCGGGACAGGTTGAAGCTTTCTTT
-	TRBV28	TRBJ2-2	TRBD2	CASSLAGGYTGELFF	TGTGCCAGCAGTCTAGCGGGAGGGTACACCGGGGAGCTGTTTTTT
-	TRBV5-8	TRBJ2-2	TRBD2	CASSPSGRKTGELFF	TGTGCCAGCAGCCCGAGCGGGAGGAAGACCGGGGAGCTGTTTTTT
-	TRBV18	TRBJ2-2	TRBD1	CASSPWTGGELFF	TGTGCCAGCTCACCCTGGACAGGCGGGGAGCTGTTTTTT
-	TRBV5-4	TRBJ1-1	-	CASRGAGEIAEAFF	TGTGCCAGCAGAGGGGCGGGGGAGATCGCTGAAGCTTTCTTT
-	TRBV7-9	TRBJ2-5	TRBD1	CASSWTGGETQYF	TGTGCCAGCAGCTGGACAGGGGGAGAGACCCAGTACTTC
-	TRBV4-1	TRBJ1-2	-	CASSPRETNYGYTF	TGCGCCAGCAGCCCTCGGGAAACTAACTATGGCTACACCTTC